Here is one T cell receptor beta chain with its context. The antigen remains undetermined. TCRdb re-analysed the RT-PCR reads in MiXCR, keeping a single row per CDR3 protein. The sample lists hundreds of thousands of distinct CDR3 sequences; about 20% were seen once. The sample comes from a study of response to subunit inactivated influenza vaccine. Study findings and constraints: The authors offered the suggestion that each seasonal influenza vaccination recruits few new T cells.

Germline trimming cut 0 bases from V and 9 bases from J; bases unmatched to any gene: 1. The CDR3 consists of 14 residues. From germline, CDR1 is SGHTA and CDR2 FQGNSA. The input for sequencing was PBMCs from blood, taken approximately 20 months after vaccination. The chain combines TRBV7-2 with TRBJ1-6, with 8 bases lining up with TRBD1. The receptor's source is a man between 50 and 70 years old who received an inactivated influenza vaccine. CDR3 coding DNA: TGTGCCAGCAGCTTAGCACAGGGGGGTTCACCCCTCCACTTT. It translates to CASSLAQGGSPLHF.